This T cell receptor (beta chain) was recovered during a study of cytomegalovirus exposure and HLA in healthy donors. The study ran its PCR with 60 Vbeta and 13 Jbeta primers. The table came from immunoSEQ multiplex PCR; TCRdb's copy has only in-frame clones and leaves some out. Of approximately 100,000 clones listed, 77% were seen once; the top ten hold approximately 10%. Per germline, CDR1 MNHEY and CDR2 SMNVEV (reference sequence). The CDR3 has 16 residues. V dropped 5 bases and J dropped 6; count of bases not matched to a gene: 14. This clone occurred once. What it binds is not known. Study observations and caveats: In an earlier analysis, in some 500 donors, most V segments appeared productive either ~87% or ~30% of the time. The records held CMV serostatus as the only immune exposure information.

The sequenced sample consisted of PBMCs. This chain connects TRBV27 to TRBJ1-1; 8 bases are a match to TRBD1. This receptor was identified in a man in his forties in good health and CMV-seropositive. CDR3 DNA: TGTGCCAGCAGTGGCGCACGCGGACAGGGCAAGGCTGAAGCTTTCTTT. Translated, it gives CASSGARGQGKAEAFF.